The rows below give T cell receptor beta chains drawn from one sample of a study of blood T cell repertoires in COVID-19. Produced via immunoSEQ multiplex PCR; TCRdb's table is partial and in-frame only. The repertoire holds approximately 300,000 clones, with about 90% as singletons. Sequenced sample: peripheral blood. These receptors came from a woman between 50 and 59 years old who had recovered from COVID-19. CDR3s include the opening cysteine and the closing phenylalanine or tryptophan. The D gene is left open where the match is weak. Expanded clones get a size class; other rows say once, few or many, or leave the size out.

v_gene: TRBV2
j_gene: TRBJ1-1
abundance: NA
d_gene: NA
CDR3nt: TGTGCCAGCAGTTCGGTGCTAGGATTGCTGAACACTGAAGCTTTCTTT
CDR3aa: CASSSVLGLLNTEAFF

v_gene: TRBV7-9
j_gene: TRBJ2-5
abundance: NA
d_gene: TRBD1
CDR3nt: TGTGCCAGCAGCTCCTCACCAGGGACAGTCGGGCGCCAAGAGACCCAGTACTTC
CDR3aa: CASSSSPGTVGRQETQYF

v_gene: TRBV7-9
j_gene: TRBJ2-7
abundance: NA
d_gene: NA
CDR3nt: TGTGCCAGCAGCTTAGGGACACCACGGGACGAGCAGTACTTC
CDR3aa: CASSLGTPRDEQYF

v_gene: TRBV4-3
j_gene: TRBJ2-5
abundance: NA
d_gene: TRBD1
CDR3nt: TGCGCCAGCAGCCAAGATCAGGGGGCAGACCAAGAGACCCAGTACTTC
CDR3aa: CASSQDQGADQETQYF

v_gene: TRBV2
j_gene: TRBJ1-5
abundance: NA
d_gene: NA
CDR3nt: TGTGCCAGCGATAGTGGTAATCAGCCCCAGCATTTT
CDR3aa: CASDSGNQPQHF

v_gene: TRBV28
j_gene: TRBJ2-2
abundance: NA
d_gene: NA
CDR3nt: TGTGCCAGCAGTTTAGGGTGGGAGGTCGGGGAGCTGTTTTTT
CDR3aa: CASSLGWEVGELFF

v_gene: TRBV7-9
j_gene: TRBJ2-2
abundance: once
d_gene: TRBD1
CDR3nt: TGTGCCATAGACCCGGGACAGGGGACCGGGGAGCTGTTTTTT
CDR3aa: CAIDPGQGTGELFF

v_gene: TRBV19
j_gene: TRBJ1-6
abundance: NA
d_gene: NA
CDR3nt: TGTGCCAGTAGTGAATCAGGGAAAGCGCCACCCCTCCACTTT
CDR3aa: CASSESGKAPPLHF

v_gene: TRBV28
j_gene: TRBJ1-2
abundance: NA
d_gene: NA
CDR3nt: TGTGCCAGCAGGTCTGCGGCGAGCTATGGCTACACCTTC
CDR3aa: CASRSAASYGYTF

v_gene: TRBV4-2
j_gene: TRBJ1-5
abundance: NA
d_gene: TRBD1
CDR3nt: TGTGCCAGCAGCCAACCCCCCGGGACAGGGGAACAGCCCCAGCATTTT
CDR3aa: CASSQPPGTGEQPQHF

v_gene: TRBV19
j_gene: TRBJ1-3
abundance: NA
d_gene: NA
CDR3nt: TGTGCCAGTAGTCCAAAGGATCCAAACTACTCTGGAAACACCATATATTTT
CDR3aa: CASSPKDPNYSGNTIYF

v_gene: TRBV18
j_gene: TRBJ2-7
abundance: NA
d_gene: TRBD2
CDR3nt: TGTGCCAGCTCGGTGGCGGGAGGGCCCTTACAAGAGCAGTACTTC
CDR3aa: CASSVAGGPLQEQYF

v_gene: TRBV5-4
j_gene: TRBJ2-1
abundance: NA
d_gene: NA
CDR3nt: TGTGCCAGCAGCCGATTCGACAGAATCTCCTACAATGAGCAGTTCTTC
CDR3aa: CASSRFDRISYNEQFF

v_gene: TRBV7-2
j_gene: TRBJ1-1
abundance: NA
d_gene: NA
CDR3nt: TGTGCCAGCAGCTTATTTTGGTCCCGGGGGGACACTGAAGCTTTCTTT
CDR3aa: CASSLFWSRGDTEAFF

v_gene: TRBV2
j_gene: TRBJ1-2
abundance: NA
d_gene: TRBD1
CDR3nt: TGCGCCAGTGAGAGGTTGGACAGGGTCGTGAACTATGGCTACACCTTC
CDR3aa: CASERLDRVVNYGYTF

v_gene: TRBV5-4
j_gene: TRBJ2-5
abundance: NA
d_gene: NA
CDR3nt: TGTGCCAGCAGCTTGGCTGAACTCCAAGAGACCCAGTACTTC
CDR3aa: CASSLAELQETQYF

v_gene: TRBV6-5
j_gene: TRBJ2-2
abundance: NA
d_gene: NA
CDR3nt: TGTGCCAGCAGTTACTCTGCAGCGAACACCGGGGAGCTGTTTTTT
CDR3aa: CASSYSAANTGELFF

v_gene: TRBV27
j_gene: TRBJ2-1
abundance: NA
d_gene: NA
CDR3nt: TGTGCCGTGCGTGCAGGACAGTTAAGCTCCTACAATGAGCAGTTCTTC
CDR3aa: CAVRAGQLSSYNEQFF

v_gene: TRBV28
j_gene: TRBJ1-6
abundance: NA
d_gene: NA
CDR3nt: TGTGCCAGCAGTTCGGGGTATTCACCCCTCCACTTT
CDR3aa: CASSSGYSPLHF

v_gene: TRBV19
j_gene: TRBJ2-2
abundance: NA
d_gene: TRBD2
CDR3nt: TGTGCCAGTAGTTTCTTCACTAGCGGGAGGGGAAACACCGGGGAGCTGTTTTTT
CDR3aa: CASSFFTSGRGNTGELFF

v_gene: TRBV7-5
j_gene: TRBJ1-2
abundance: NA
d_gene: NA
CDR3nt: TGTGCCAGAAGACGCACCCGGGACAGGCGTGCCAACTATGGCTACACCTTC
CDR3aa: CARRRTRDRRANYGYTF

v_gene: TRBV28
j_gene: TRBJ1-5
abundance: NA
d_gene: TRBD1
CDR3nt: TGTGCCAGCAGGGACAGGAATCAGCCCCAGCATTTT
CDR3aa: CASRDRNQPQHF

v_gene: TRBV5-1
j_gene: TRBJ2-7
abundance: few
d_gene: NA
CDR3nt: TGCGCCAGCAGCTTGTTTGTGGGCAGGGGTACTTACGAGCAGTACTTC
CDR3aa: CASSLFVGRGTYEQYF

v_gene: TRBV9
j_gene: TRBJ1-1
abundance: NA
d_gene: NA
CDR3nt: TGTGCCAGCAGCATGTCAGTGGACACTGAAGCTTTCTTT
CDR3aa: CASSMSVDTEAFF

v_gene: TRBV5-6
j_gene: TRBJ1-2
abundance: NA
d_gene: TRBD1
CDR3nt: TGTGCCAGCAGCCGGACAGGGCAAAAGGGCTATGGCTACACCTTC
CDR3aa: CASSRTGQKGYGYTF

v_gene: TRBV18
j_gene: TRBJ1-1
abundance: NA
d_gene: NA
CDR3nt: TGTGCCAGCTCACCAGGGGGCGCGGGCACTGAAGCTTTCTTT
CDR3aa: CASSPGGAGTEAFF

v_gene: TRBV23-1
j_gene: TRBJ1-5
abundance: NA
d_gene: NA
CDR3nt: TGCGCCAGCAGTCACCGACCAGGGCGGAGTGGCAATCAGCCCCAGCATTTT
CDR3aa: CASSHRPGRSGNQPQHF

v_gene: TRBV19
j_gene: TRBJ2-7
abundance: NA
d_gene: NA
CDR3nt: TGTGCCAGTAGTATGAAAGGAACAGCTTCCTACGAGCAGTACTTC
CDR3aa: CASSMKGTASYEQYF

v_gene: TRBV18
j_gene: TRBJ2-7
abundance: NA
d_gene: TRBD2
CDR3nt: TGTGCCAGCAAACACGGGTTAGGGCTAGCGGGAGGACCTACCTACGAGCAGTACTTC
CDR3aa: CASKHGLGLAGGPTYEQYF

v_gene: TRBV27
j_gene: TRBJ1-1
abundance: NA
d_gene: NA
CDR3nt: TGTGCCAGCAGTTCCCGGTGGGAAGCTTTCTTT
CDR3aa: CASSSRWEAFF

v_gene: TRBV6-1
j_gene: TRBJ2-7
abundance: NA
d_gene: TRBD1
CDR3nt: TGTGCCACTACGGACAGGGAACCCTACGAGCAGTACTTC
CDR3aa: CATTDREPYEQYF

v_gene: TRBV19
j_gene: TRBJ1-2
abundance: NA
d_gene: NA
CDR3nt: TGTGCCAGTAGTATAAGTTCCGCAGCCAGGTCTAACTATGGCTACACCTTC
CDR3aa: CASSISSAARSNYGYTF